This TCR beta chain was recovered during a study of blood T cells in healthy people across ages. Study-level information: T cells yielded about one barcoded beta molecule per two cells through template switching.

Germline CDR1 and CDR2: LGHNT and FRNRAP. This CDR3 region has 13 residues. With a J-beta primer mix and a sample-barcoded 5' primer, a second PCR ran roughly 6 to 11 cycles. Tags on each cDNA molecule came from a template-switch adaptor with 12 random nucleotides. In TCRdb, the 5' RACE reads were re-called with MiXCR into one record per CDR3 protein. Among about 1.8 million distinct CDR3 sequences listed, about 50% were seen once. What was sequenced was blood. This receptor was identified in a woman in her thirties or forties in good health. The genes are TRBV12-5 and TRBJ2-5; unclear D gene. The end of the DNA fits TRBJ2-7 better, so the J call may be wrong. The CDR3 sequence: CASGLPLCYEQYF. The CDR3 DNA sequence: TGTGCTAGTGGTCTCCCGCTGTGCTACGAGCAGTACTTC.